These 14 T cell receptor beta chains came from one sample sequenced in a study of control samples from healthy donors and cancer patients. The protocol was immunoSEQ multiplex PCR, while the TCRdb copy is restricted to in-frame clones and leaves out a portion. The data show 100,000 to 150,000 clones, roughly 90% seen once. The sequencing input was blood. The source is a man aged 18 to 30 in good health.

The CDR3 DNA reads TGTGCCAGCAGCGGTAGCCTTAGTCCCCCGAATGCCCTCCACTTT. Amino acids: CASSGSLSPPNALHF. This sequence joins TRBV9 and TRBJ1-6; D remains ambiguous. The germline CDR1 and CDR2 sequences are SGDLS and YYNGEE. The CDR3 spans 15 residues. The germline V and J ends were trimmed by 3 bases and 14 bases, with 21 bases remaining between them. The complete variable domain, with remaining parts taken from reference TRBV9 and TRBJ1-6, reads DSGVTQTPKHLITATGQRVTLRCSPRSGDLSVYWYQQSLDQGLQFLIQYYNGEERAKGNILERFSAQQFPDLHSELNLSSLELGDSALYFCASSGSLSPPNALHFGNGTRLTVT.

The chain recombines TRBV11-2 with TRBJ2-7, with TRBD2 matching over 7 bases. The CDR3 is made up of 14 amino acids. V shed 3 bases, J shed 1 base, and the junction held 3 bases outside the gene matches. CDR1 is SGHAT, CDR2 FQNNGV, per germline. The CDR3: CASSLGGISYEQYF. CDR3 sequence (DNA): TGTGCCAGCAGCTTGGGAGGGATTTCCTACGAGCAGTACTTC.

The V call is TRBV4-2, the J call TRBJ1-6, with 9 bases matching TRBD1. The germline V gene encodes CDR1 LGHNA and CDR2 YNFKEQ. With 4 bases clipped from V and 8 bases from J, the junction kept 6 bases outside the gene matches. The CDR3 contains 15 residues. CDR3 DNA: TGTGCCAGCAGCCTCGGGACAGGGTGGGATTCACCCCTCCACTTT. Amino acids: CASSLGTGWDSPLHF.

CDR3 nucleotide sequence: TGTGCCAGTAGTCCCCGACAGATGGACAGGGCTACTTCTAATGAAAAACTGTTTTTT. Amino acids: CASSPRQMDRATSNEKLFF. This chain uses TRBV19 with TRBJ1-4; 8 positions match TRBD1. The V and J ends lost 5 bases and 3 bases, in that order; junction bases with no gene match: 17. Germline V gives CDR1 LNHDA, CDR2 SQIVND (reference sequence). The CDR3 is made up of 19 amino acids.

The V gene is TRBV27, the J gene TRBJ2-1, with TRBD1 matching 9 bases. The CDR3 contains 16 residues. Unmatched junction bases numbered 5, after V lost 3 bases and J lost 2 bases. From germline, CDR1 is MNHEY and CDR2 SMNVEV (reference sequence). The CDR3 region has the DNA TGTGCCAGCAGTTTTTGGGGACAGGGTACCTACAATGAGCAGTTCTTC. Translated, it gives CASSFWGQGTYNEQFF.

V usage is TRBV19 and J usage is TRBJ2-7, with D possibly being TRBD1 (6 bases). CDR1 is LNHDA, CDR2 SQIVND, per germline (reference sequence). Trimming took off 6 bases at V and 6 bases at J, with 21 bases between the two ends. The CDR3 is 15 residues long. CDR3 residues: CASRTQTGASGEQYF. The CDR3 coding sequence is TGTGCCAGTAGGACCCAGACAGGAGCCTCGGGCGAGCAGTACTTC.

The CDR3 bases are TGTGCCAGGACTACAGCTTCCCATCTAGCGGGGGGGCTTCGGCCCGGGGAGCTGTTTTTT. Protein sequence: CARTTASHLAGGLRPGELFF. This chain connects TRBV11-3 to TRBJ2-2; 12 bases map to TRBD2. Unmatched junction bases numbered 23, after V lost 9 bases and J lost 6 bases. This CDR3 region has 20 residues. Germline CDR1 SGHNT, CDR2 YENEEA.

The chain uses TRBV7-2 and TRBJ1-6; D remains ambiguous. V was trimmed by 2 bases and J by 10 bases, leaving 12 bases between them. The V gene's germline CDR1 is SGHTA and CDR2 FQGNSA. CDR3 length: 14 residues. CDR3 sequence reads: CASSLRRRGSPLHF. The CDR3 DNA is TGTGCCAGCAGCTTACGGAGGCGCGGATCACCCCTCCACTTT.

CDR3 in amino acids: CAWRPIGGGGYTF. Written as DNA, the CDR3 is TGTGCCTGGAGGCCCATAGGGGGCGGCGGCTACACCTTC. V and J are TRBV30 and TRBJ1-2, with 7 positions matching TRBD1. In germline, CDR1 is GTSNPN, CDR2 SVGIG (reference sequence). The V segment lost 3 bases and the J segment 8 bases; nucleotides outside the gene matches: 9. This CDR3 contains 13 residues. Filled out from reference TRBV30 and TRBJ1-2, the complete variable domain reads SQTIHQWPATLVQPVGSPLSLECTVEGTSNPNLYWYRQAAGRGLQLLFYSVGIGQISSEVPQNLSASRPQDRQFILSSKKLLLSDSGFYLCAWRPIGGGGYTFGSGTRLTVV.

The J gene is TRBJ2-7, the V gene TRBV5-6; TRBD2 matches 12 bases. The ends lost 4 bases at V and 2 bases at J; junction bases unmatched: 4. The CDR3 contains 15 residues. Germline CDR1 reads SGHDT; CDR2 reads YYEEEE. The CDR3 loop is CASSGGTSGPYEQYF. The CDR3, as DNA: TGTGCCAGCAGCGGCGGGACTAGCGGGCCCTACGAGCAGTACTTC.

V is TRBV6-5 and J is TRBJ1-6; 7 positions match TRBD1. The CDR3 runs to 14 residues. V dropped 7 bases and J dropped 5; count of bases not matched to a gene: 5. Germline CDR1 reads MNHEY; CDR2 reads SVGAGI. The CDR3 loop is CASTTGQDNSPLHF. The CDR3 DNA reads as TGTGCCAGCACCACTGGACAGGATAATTCACCCCTCCACTTT.

The sample holds a few counts of this clone. J is TRBJ2-7 and V is TRBV2; D is uncertain. Trimming stripped 6 bases from V and 3 bases from J, with 12 bases between. The CDR3 totals 13 residues. Germline V gene sequence: CDR1 SNHLY, CDR2 FYNNEI. For the CDR3, the DNA is TGTGCCAGCAGGGATAACATACGCTACGAGCAGTACTTC. This codes for CASRDNIRYEQYF.

The chain recombines TRBV7-2 with TRBJ2-7, with TRBD1 identical over 7 bases. Trimming took 3 bases from V and 3 from J; bases not matched to a gene: 14. The CDR3 is 17 amino acids. Germline V gene data show CDR1 as SGHTA and CDR2 as FQGNSA. DNA of the CDR3: TGTGCCAGCAGCTTCGACAGGGTAAGAATTTGGTTCTACGAGCAGTACTTC. Translated, it gives CASSFDRVRIWFYEQYF.

The gene calls are TRBV9 and TRBJ2-6; the match to TRBD1 covers 11 bases. Per the germline V gene, CDR1 is SGDLS and CDR2 is YYNGEE. The CDR3 is 17 residues long. The V gene end was trimmed by 3 bases and the J gene end by 3 bases; junction bases not matched to a gene: 5. In DNA form, the CDR3 reads TGTGCCAGCAGCGCCACGGGACAGGGGGGTGGGGCCAACGTCCTGACTTTC. Its protein is CASSATGQGGGANVLTF.